The sequence of this T cell receptor (beta chain) was determined in a study of cytomegalovirus exposure and HLA in healthy donors. Study in general: The roughly 100 million unique TCR beta sequences, from roughly 170 million T cells, were found by an earlier analysis.

Broader study findings: Evidence from a later analysis indicated that most CMV-associated TCR beta chains looked HLA-restricted. Sequencing artifact likely explains a cluster of highly shared sequence variants.

Healthy individuals who donated bone marrow served as the donors. V shed 6 bases and J 4 bases; nucleotides not matched to a gene: 11. The CDR3 sequence is 16 residues long. Germline assignment: CDR1 MDHEN and CDR2 SYDVKM. About this clone: Its specificity is unknown.

A multiplex PCR was run with 60 Vbeta primers and 13 Jbeta primers. TCRdb's copy holds only in-frame clones and misses some; the assay was immunoSEQ multiplex PCR. The sample has under 200,000 clones, roughly 80% seen once; the top ten hold 0.9% to 1%. The chain links TRBV28 to TRBJ2-5; 10 bases are shared with TRBD2. Specimen: PBMCs. This TCR was sampled from a girl aged 2 to 10 in good health and CMV-seropositive. The CDR3 protein is CASSGTSETPTETQYF. The CDR3 DNA reads TGTGCCAGCAGCGGGACTAGCGAGACCCCTACAGAGACCCAGTACTTC.